The 18 T cell receptor beta chains given below trace back to one sample, sequenced in a study of T cell responses to AZD1222 COVID-19 vaccine. Clones were sequenced by immunoSEQ multiplex PCR, and TCRdb holds only the in-frame ones, with some missing. The sample consists of roughly 120,000 clones, 80% to 90% of them appearing once. This specimen consisted of peripheral blood, obtained on day 0 of AZD1222 vaccination. Source of these receptors: an adult in good health.

V gene TRBV3-1 (or the pseudogene TRBV3-2) combines with J gene TRBJ1-6, with TRBD1 matching 8 bases. The germline V gene encodes CDR1 LGHDT and CDR2 YNNKEL (reference sequence). The J segment lost 9 bases and the V segment lost 5 bases, leaving 6 bases of the junction unmatched. The CDR3 consists of 14 residues. CDR3 residues: CASSWTGSSSPLHF. As DNA, the CDR3 is TGTGCCAGCAGCTGGACAGGGTCCAGTTCACCCCTCCACTTT.

The V gene is TRBV20-1, the J gene TRBJ1-1; D is ambiguous. CDR1 is DFQATT, CDR2 SNEGSKA, per germline (reference sequence). This CDR3 contains 11 residues. The V end lost 1 base, the J end lost 7 bases, and 7 bases lay between the germline ends. The CDR3 is CSARGRREAFF. CDR3 sequence (DNA): TGCAGTGCTAGAGGGCGACGTGAAGCTTTCTTT.

The chain uses TRBV19 and TRBJ2-3, with TRBD1 identical over 7 bases. Germline loops: CDR1 LNHDA, CDR2 SQIVND (reference sequence). The CDR3 totals 14 residues. V shed 3 bases and J 3 bases; nucleotides not matched to a gene: 3. The CDR3 region has the DNA TGTGCCAGTAGTATCCGGGACAGAACAGATACGCAGTATTTT. Protein sequence: CASSIRDRTDTQYF.

V and J are TRBV7-3 and TRBJ2-6, with 7 bases matching TRBD2. Germline CDR1 and CDR2: SGHTA and FQGTGA. V was clipped by 5 bases and J by 1 base; unmatched bases: 2. The CDR3 is 15 residues long. The CDR3 sequence is CASSPGGSGANVLTF. CDR3 DNA sequence: TGTGCCAGCAGCCCCGGGGGGTCTGGGGCCAACGTCCTGACTTTC.

V and J are TRBV10-3 and TRBJ2-1, with 12 bases identical to TRBD2. The junction had 6 bases not matched to a gene; V was cut back by 5 bases and J by 7 bases. CDR3 length: 15 amino acids. Germline V gene sequence: CDR1 ENHRY, CDR2 SYGVKD. The CDR3 coding sequence is TGTGCCATCAGTCCCGGGACTAGCGGGTTTAATGAGCAGTTCTTC. Protein: CAISPGTSGFNEQFF.

The chain combines TRBV30 with TRBJ1-5, with D possibly TRBD1 on 5 matching bases. Trimming left V 3 bases short and J 4 bases short, with 10 bases between. The CDR3 has 13 residues. The germline CDR1 and CDR2 sequences are GTSNPN and SVGIG (reference sequence). CDR3 in amino acids: CAWSAGTNQPQHF. The CDR3 DNA sequence: TGTGCCTGGAGCGCCGGGACGAATCAGCCCCAGCATTTT.

The rearrangement links TRBV27 to TRBJ2-7, with D perhaps matching TRBD1 (6 bases). The CDR3 has 16 residues. The V gene lost 5 bases and the J gene lost 0 bases, with 17 bases spanning the gap. CDR1 MNHEY and CDR2 SMNVEV come from the germline V gene (reference sequence). The CDR3 region has the DNA TGTGCCAGCAGTGCGGACAGCGCGACCCCCTCCTACGAGCAGTACTTC. Protein: CASSADSATPSYEQYF.

V usage is TRBV7-9 and J usage is TRBJ2-2; 12 bases align to TRBD2. Trimming cost V 3 bases and J 1 base; bases outside gene matches: 3. CDR1 is SEHNR, CDR2 FQNEAQ, per germline (reference sequence). CDR3 length: 17 residues. Written as DNA, the CDR3 is TGTGCCAGCAGCTTCGGGACTAGCGGGCTGAACACCGGGGAGCTGTTTTTT. This encodes CASSFGTSGLNTGELFF.

The rearrangement joins TRBV19 to TRBJ1-1, with a possible D match to TRBD1 (6 bases). Germline CDR1 and CDR2: LNHDA and SQIVND (reference sequence). CDR3 size: 13 residues. V was trimmed by 3 bases and J by 6 bases, leaving 11 bases between them. Here the CDR3 DNA reads TGTGCCAGTAGTATGTGGGGGCGGGCTGAAGCTTTCTTT. Translated, it gives CASSMWGRAEAFF.

V is TRBV20-1 and J is TRBJ2-1, with D possibly matching TRBD2 (5 bases). CDR1 and CDR2 from the germline V gene are DFQATT and SNEGSKA (reference sequence). Trimming stripped 3 bases from V and 4 bases from J, with 13 bases between. CDR3 length: 14 amino acids. The CDR3 sequence: CSASEDSRYNEQFF. CDR3 DNA sequence: TGCAGTGCTAGTGAGGACTCCAGATACAATGAGCAGTTCTTC.

CDR3 sequence (DNA): TGTGCCAGCACTCCCCGGGCTTTTAGGGATGGCTACACCTTC. Protein sequence: CASTPRAFRDGYTF. This sequence joins TRBV6-1 and TRBJ1-2; no clear D gene. CDR1 is MNHNS, CDR2 SASEGT, per germline. The CDR3 is made up of 14 amino acids. The V gene lost 7 bases and the J gene lost 6 bases, with 18 bases spanning the gap.

The chain uses TRBV5-1 and TRBJ2-7, with 9 nucleotides matching TRBD1. Germline trimming cut 5 bases from V and 5 bases from J; bases unmatched to any gene: 5. Germline CDR1 is SGHRS and CDR2 is YFSETQ. There are 13 residues in the CDR3. The CDR3 loop reads CASRLRTGDEQYF. CDR3 in DNA: TGCGCCAGCAGACTACGGACAGGGGACGAGCAGTACTTC.

The genes are TRBV7-2 and TRBJ2-3; D is undetermined. V was pared by 1 base and J by 3 bases, with 14 bases between. The CDR3 extends over 16 amino acids. Germline V gene sequence: CDR1 SGHTA, CDR2 FQGNSA. The CDR3 loop reads CASSLDSVVETDTQYF. The CDR3 nucleotides are TGTGCCAGCAGCTTAGACAGCGTAGTAGAGACAGATACGCAGTATTTT.

This clone has just a few counts. The chain uses TRBV5-1 and TRBJ2-1, with TRBD2 identical over 15 bases. The CDR3 contains 17 residues. The V and J ends lost 4 bases and 5 bases, in that order; junction bases with no gene match: 7. The V gene's germline CDR1 is SGHRS and CDR2 YFSETQ. The chain's CDR3 is CASSIGLAGGPNNEQFF. The DNA of the CDR3 is TGCGCCAGCAGCATCGGACTAGCGGGAGGGCCTAACAATGAGCAGTTCTTC. Complete variable domain (other parts from reference TRBV5-1 and TRBJ2-1): KAGVTQTPRYLIKTRGQQVTLSCSPISGHRSVSWYQQTPGQGLQFLFEYFSETQRNKGNFPGRFSGRQFSNSRSEMNVSTLELGDSALYLCASSIGLAGGPNNEQFFGPGTRLTVL.

The J gene is TRBJ2-3, the V gene TRBV18, with TRBD1 matching 7 bases. CDR1 KGHSH and CDR2 LQKENI come from the germline V gene. The CDR3 loop spans 15 amino acids. V lost 3 bases, J lost 1 base, and 4 bases stayed unmatched. CDR3 amino acids: CASSPDRVGTDTQYF. CDR3 nucleotides: TGTGCCAGCTCACCCGACAGGGTGGGCACAGATACGCAGTATTTT. Full variable domain (rest looked up from reference TRBV18 and TRBJ2-3): NAGVMQNPRHLVRRRGQEARLRCSPMKGHSHVYWYRQLPEEGLKFMVYLQKENIIDESGMPKERFSAEFPKEGPSILRIQQVVRGDSAAYFCASSPDRVGTDTQYFGPGTRLTVL.

The rearrangement uses TRBV7-3 and TRBJ1-2; D possibly corresponds to TRBD1 (5 bases). Germline-derived CDR1 and CDR2 are SGHTA and FQGTGA. Deletions cut 5 bases from V and 6 bases from J, with 16 bases between. CDR3 length equals 14 residues. The DNA for the CDR3 is TGTGCCAGCAGCCGGGACCGGGGAGAAGATGGCTACACCTTC. This sequence encodes CASSRDRGEDGYTF. The full variable domain, completed using reference TRBV7-3 and TRBJ1-2, is GAGVSQTPSNKVTEKGKYVELRCDPISGHTALYWYRQSLGQGPEFLIYFQGTGAADDSGLPNDRFFAVRPEGSVSTLKIQRTERGDSAVYLCASSRDRGEDGYTFGSGTRLTVV.

The CDR3 region has the DNA TGTGCCAGCAGCGACCTCCGAAAGGACAGGGGGGATGAAAAACTGTTTTTT. Translating gives CASSDLRKDRGDEKLFF. The chain has TRBV11-2 and TRBJ1-4; 10 bases align to TRBD1. Germline assignment: CDR1 SGHAT and CDR2 FQNNGV. CDR3 length: 17 residues. The V and J ends lost 5 bases and 6 bases, in that order; junction bases with no gene match: 12.

The gene calls are TRBV5-4 and TRBJ1-2, with D perhaps matching TRBD1 (5 bases). V lost 0 bases, J lost 4 bases, and 7 bases lay in between. The germline V gene encodes CDR1 SGHNT and CDR2 YYREEE (reference sequence). This CDR3 is built from 13 residues. CDR3 residues: CASSLVRGYGYTF. The DNA of the CDR3 is TGTGCCAGCAGCTTGGTGAGGGGCTATGGCTACACCTTC.